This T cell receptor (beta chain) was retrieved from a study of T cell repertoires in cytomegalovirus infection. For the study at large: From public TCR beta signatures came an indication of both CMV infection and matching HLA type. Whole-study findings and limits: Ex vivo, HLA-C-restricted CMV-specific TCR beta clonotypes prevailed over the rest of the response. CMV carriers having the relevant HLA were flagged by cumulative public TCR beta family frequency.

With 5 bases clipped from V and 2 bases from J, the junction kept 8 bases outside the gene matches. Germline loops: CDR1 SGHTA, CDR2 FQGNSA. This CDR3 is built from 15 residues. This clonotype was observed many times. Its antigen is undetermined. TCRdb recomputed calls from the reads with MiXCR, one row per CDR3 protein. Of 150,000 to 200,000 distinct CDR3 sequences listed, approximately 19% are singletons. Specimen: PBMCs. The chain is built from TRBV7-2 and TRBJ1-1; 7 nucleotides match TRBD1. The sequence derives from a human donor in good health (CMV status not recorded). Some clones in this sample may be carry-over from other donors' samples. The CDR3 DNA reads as TGTGCCAGCAGCACCCAACAGGGGAGAAACACTGAAGCTTTCTTT. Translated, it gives CASSTQQGRNTEAFF. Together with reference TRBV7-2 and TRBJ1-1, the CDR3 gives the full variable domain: GAGVSQSPSNKVTEKGKDVELRCDPISGHTALYWYRQSLGQGLEFLIYFQGNSAPDKSGLPSDRFSAERTGGSVSTLTIQRTQQEDSAVYLCASSTQQGRNTEAFFGQGTRLTVV.